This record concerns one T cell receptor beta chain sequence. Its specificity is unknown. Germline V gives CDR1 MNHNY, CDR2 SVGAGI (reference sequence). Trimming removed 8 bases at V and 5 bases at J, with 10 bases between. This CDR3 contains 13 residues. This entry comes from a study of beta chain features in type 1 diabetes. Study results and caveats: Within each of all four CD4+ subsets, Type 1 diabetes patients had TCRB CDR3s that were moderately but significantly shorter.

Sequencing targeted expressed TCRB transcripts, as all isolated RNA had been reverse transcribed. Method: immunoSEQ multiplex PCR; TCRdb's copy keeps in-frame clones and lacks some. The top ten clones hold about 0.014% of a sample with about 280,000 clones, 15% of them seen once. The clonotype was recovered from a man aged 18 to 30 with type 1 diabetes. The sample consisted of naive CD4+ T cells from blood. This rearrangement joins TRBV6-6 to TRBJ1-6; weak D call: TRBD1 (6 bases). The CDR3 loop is CASSDRDNSPLHF. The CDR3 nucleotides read TGTGCCAGCTCGGACAGAGATAATTCACCCCTCCACTTT.